This is a list of T cell receptor beta chains from one sample in a study of Graves' ophthalmopathy and Graves' hyperthyroidism. In TCRdb, the multiplex PCR reads were re-called with MiXCR into one record per CDR3 protein. The data hold a few hundred thousand distinct CDR3 sequences, with about two fifths observed a single time. The sequenced sample consisted of peripheral blood or thyroid tissue (not recorded which). The source of these receptors is an adult man with Graves' hyperthyroidism. Each CDR3 is given without its conserved first and last residue.

j_call: TRBJ1-1; v_call: TRBV28; cdr3_aa: ASSLFSGGDTEAF
j_call: TRBJ2-7; v_call: TRBV29-1; cdr3_aa: SDTGRKVYEQY
j_call: TRBJ1-5; v_call: TRBV5-8; cdr3_aa: ASSLSTRAGPQH
j_call: TRBJ1-1; v_call: TRBV29-1; cdr3_aa: TARQNTEAF
j_call: TRBJ2-7; v_call: TRBV10-3; cdr3_aa: AISLLGTSVREQY
j_call: TRBJ2-7; v_call: TRBV6-5; cdr3_aa: ASSDDWLESYEQY
j_call: TRBJ1-1; v_call: TRBV20-1; cdr3_aa: SATRQGRLNTEAF
j_call: TRBJ1-2; v_call: TRBV19; cdr3_aa: ASSPTDRGRDGYT
j_call: TRBJ2-5; v_call: TRBV7-6; cdr3_aa: ASSLTGLAGYKGTQY
j_call: TRBJ2-5; v_call: TRBV6-5; cdr3_aa: ASSYLGLAGVGETQY
j_call: TRBJ1-2; v_call: TRBV6-4; cdr3_aa: ASIKDRCHGYT
j_call: TRBJ2-5; v_call: TRBV5-1; cdr3_aa: ASSLVQGGQETQY
j_call: TRBJ2-7; v_call: TRBV25-1; cdr3_aa: ASSASTGAPYEQY
j_call: TRBJ2-5; v_call: TRBV7-8; cdr3_aa: ASSPSPQETQY
j_call: TRBJ2-2; v_call: TRBV2; cdr3_aa: ASSSPSSRNTGELF
j_call: TRBJ2-7; v_call: TRBV20-1; cdr3_aa: SASTGPSSYEQY
j_call: TRBJ2-7; v_call: TRBV4-2; cdr3_aa: ASSQSWTSGFYEQY
j_call: TRBJ1-1; v_call: TRBV7-7; cdr3_aa: ASNHGQGTEAF
j_call: TRBJ1-4; v_call: TRBV7-9; cdr3_aa: ASSLDRSGWKKATNEKLF
j_call: TRBJ2-7; v_call: TRBV7-8; cdr3_aa: ASSLGRREGGQY
j_call: TRBJ2-5; v_call: TRBV2; cdr3_aa: ASSWTGGWETQY
j_call: TRBJ2-5; v_call: TRBV20-1; cdr3_aa: SATLGLQETQY